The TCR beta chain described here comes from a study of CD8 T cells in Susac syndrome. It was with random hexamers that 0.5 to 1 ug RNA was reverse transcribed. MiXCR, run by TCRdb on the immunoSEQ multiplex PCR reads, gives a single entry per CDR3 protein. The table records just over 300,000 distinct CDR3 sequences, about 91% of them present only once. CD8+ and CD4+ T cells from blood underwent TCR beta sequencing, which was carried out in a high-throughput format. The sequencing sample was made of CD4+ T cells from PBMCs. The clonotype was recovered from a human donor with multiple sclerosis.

CDR3 sequence reads: CASSLAWTGGSTDTQYF. The CDR3 DNA reads TGTGCCAGCAGTTTAGCCTGGACAGGGGGAAGCACAGATACGCAGTATTTT. The chain has TRBV12-3 or TRBV12-4 and TRBJ2-3; 10 nucleotides agree with TRBD1. V trimming: 0 bases; J trimming: 0 bases; junction bases outside the gene matches: 3. The CDR3 spans 17 residues.